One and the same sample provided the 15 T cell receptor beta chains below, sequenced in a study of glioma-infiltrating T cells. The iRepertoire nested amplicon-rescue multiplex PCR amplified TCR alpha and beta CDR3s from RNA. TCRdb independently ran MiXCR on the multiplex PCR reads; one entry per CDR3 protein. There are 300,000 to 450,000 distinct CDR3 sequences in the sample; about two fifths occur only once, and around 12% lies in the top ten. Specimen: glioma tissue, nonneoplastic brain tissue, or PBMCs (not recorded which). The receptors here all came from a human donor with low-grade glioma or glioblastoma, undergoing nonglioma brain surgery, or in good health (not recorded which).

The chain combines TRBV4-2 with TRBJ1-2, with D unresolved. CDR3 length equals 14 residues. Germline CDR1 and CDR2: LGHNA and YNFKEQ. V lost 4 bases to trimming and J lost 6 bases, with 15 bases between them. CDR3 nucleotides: TGTGCCAGCAGCCGTCCGGCAGGATCTGATGGCTACACCTTC. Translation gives CASSRPAGSDGYTF.

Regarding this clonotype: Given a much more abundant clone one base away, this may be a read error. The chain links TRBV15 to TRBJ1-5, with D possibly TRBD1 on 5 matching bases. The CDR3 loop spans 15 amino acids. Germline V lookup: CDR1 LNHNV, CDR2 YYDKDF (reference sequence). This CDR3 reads CATCRDGGANQPQHF. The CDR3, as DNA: TGTGCCACCTGCAGAGATGGGGGAGCCAATCAGCCCCAGCATTTT.

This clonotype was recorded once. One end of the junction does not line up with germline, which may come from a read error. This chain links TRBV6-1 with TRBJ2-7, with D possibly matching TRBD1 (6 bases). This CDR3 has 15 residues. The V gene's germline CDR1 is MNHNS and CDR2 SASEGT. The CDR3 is CASSAETGSTYGQYF. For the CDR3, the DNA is TGTGCCAGCAGTGCCGAGACAGGTAGTACCTACGGGCAGTACTTC.

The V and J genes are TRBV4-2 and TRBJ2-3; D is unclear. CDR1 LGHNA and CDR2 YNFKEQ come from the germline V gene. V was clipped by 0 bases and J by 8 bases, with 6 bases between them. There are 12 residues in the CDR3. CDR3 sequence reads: CASSQETSTQYF. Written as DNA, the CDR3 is TGTGCCAGCAGCCAAGAGACCAGTACGCAGTATTTT.

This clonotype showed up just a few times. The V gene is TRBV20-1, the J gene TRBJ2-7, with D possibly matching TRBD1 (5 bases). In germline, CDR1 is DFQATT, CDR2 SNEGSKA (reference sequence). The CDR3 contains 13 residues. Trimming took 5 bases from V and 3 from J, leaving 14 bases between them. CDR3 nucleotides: TGCAGTGCTCCAATGAGGACAAGCTACGAGCAGTACTTC. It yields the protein CSAPMRTSYEQYF.

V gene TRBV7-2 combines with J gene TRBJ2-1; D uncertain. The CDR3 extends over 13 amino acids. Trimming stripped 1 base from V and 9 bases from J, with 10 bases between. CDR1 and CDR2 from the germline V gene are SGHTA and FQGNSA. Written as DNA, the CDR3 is TGTGCCAGCAGCTTAGGGAGATGGGGTGAGCAGTTCTTC. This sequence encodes CASSLGRWGEQFF.

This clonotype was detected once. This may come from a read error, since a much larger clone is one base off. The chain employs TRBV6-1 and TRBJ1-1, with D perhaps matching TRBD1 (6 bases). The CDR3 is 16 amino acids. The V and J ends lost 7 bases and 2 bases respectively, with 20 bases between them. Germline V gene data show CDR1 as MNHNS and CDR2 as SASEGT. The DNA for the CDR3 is TGTGCCAGCACCCCCTGGGGGGGCAGGATTAACACTGAAGCTTTCTTT. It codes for CASTPWGGRINTEAFF.

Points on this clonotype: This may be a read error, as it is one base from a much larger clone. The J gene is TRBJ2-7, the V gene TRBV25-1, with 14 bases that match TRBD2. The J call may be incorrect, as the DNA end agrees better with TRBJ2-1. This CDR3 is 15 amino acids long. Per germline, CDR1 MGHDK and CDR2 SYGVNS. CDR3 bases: TGTGCCAGCAGTGGGGGACTAGCGGGAGTGCACGAGCAGTTCTTC. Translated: CASSGGLAGVHEQFF.

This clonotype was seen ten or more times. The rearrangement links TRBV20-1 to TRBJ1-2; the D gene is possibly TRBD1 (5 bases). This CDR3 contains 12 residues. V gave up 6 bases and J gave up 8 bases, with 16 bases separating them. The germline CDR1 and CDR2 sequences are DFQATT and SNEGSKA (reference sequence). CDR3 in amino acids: CSATGGGRGYTF. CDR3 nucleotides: TGCAGTGCCACTGGGGGAGGTCGGGGCTACACCTTC.

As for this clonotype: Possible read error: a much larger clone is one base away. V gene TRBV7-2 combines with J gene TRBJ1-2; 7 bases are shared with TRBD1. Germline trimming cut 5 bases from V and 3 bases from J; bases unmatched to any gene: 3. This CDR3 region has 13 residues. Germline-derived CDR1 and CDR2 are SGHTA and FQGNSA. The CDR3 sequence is CASSPDRYYGYTF. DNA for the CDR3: TGTGCCAGCAGCCCGGACAGGTACTATGGCTACACCTTC.

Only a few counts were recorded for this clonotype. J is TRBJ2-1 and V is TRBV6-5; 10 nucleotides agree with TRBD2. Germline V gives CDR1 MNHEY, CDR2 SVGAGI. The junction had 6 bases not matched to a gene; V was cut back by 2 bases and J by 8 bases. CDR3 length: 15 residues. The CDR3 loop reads CASSYSGRDWYEQFF. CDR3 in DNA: TGTGCCAGCAGTTACAGCGGGAGGGATTGGTATGAGCAGTTCTTC.

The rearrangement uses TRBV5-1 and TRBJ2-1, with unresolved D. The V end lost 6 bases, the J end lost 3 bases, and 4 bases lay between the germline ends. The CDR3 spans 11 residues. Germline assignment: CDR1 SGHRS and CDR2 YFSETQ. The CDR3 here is CASTNYNEQFF. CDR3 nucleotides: TGCGCCAGCACTAACTACAATGAGCAGTTCTTC.

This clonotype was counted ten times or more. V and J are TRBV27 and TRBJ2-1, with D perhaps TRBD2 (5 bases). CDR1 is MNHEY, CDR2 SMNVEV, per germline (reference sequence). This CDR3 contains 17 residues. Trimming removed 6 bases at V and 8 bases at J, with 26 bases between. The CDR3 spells CASSMNYPGFAADEQFF. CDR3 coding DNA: TGTGCCAGCAGCATGAATTATCCGGGATTTGCGGCCGATGAGCAGTTCTTC.

CDR3 residues: CASSPRGREAEQYF. The CDR3 region has the DNA TGTGCCAGCTCACCACGGGGCAGGGAGGCCGAGCAGTACTTC. The V gene is TRBV18, the J gene TRBJ2-7; a weak D match, TRBD2 (6 bases). CDR1 KGHSH and CDR2 LQKENI come from the germline V gene. Trimming cost V 1 base and J 6 bases, with 13 bases left between them. The CDR3 contains 14 residues.

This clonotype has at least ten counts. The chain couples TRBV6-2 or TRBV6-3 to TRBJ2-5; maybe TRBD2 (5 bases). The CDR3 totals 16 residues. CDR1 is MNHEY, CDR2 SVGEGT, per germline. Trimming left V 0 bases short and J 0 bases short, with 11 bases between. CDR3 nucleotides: TGTGCCAGCAGTTACTCGATTACGGGAAACCAAGAGACCCAGTACTTC. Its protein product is CASSYSITGNQETQYF.